Presented here are 4 T cell receptor beta chains from one specimen sequenced in a study of blood T cells in healthy people across ages. A sample-barcoded 5' primer and a J-beta primer mix were used in a second PCR of roughly 6 to 11 cycles. TCRdb re-called the 5' RACE reads with MiXCR, one entry per CDR3 protein. Of over a million distinct CDR3 sequences listed, around 43% are singletons. Material for sequencing was blood. These receptors all stem from a woman aged 55-69 years in good health.

The chain joins TRBV6-1 to TRBJ2-1; D may be TRBD2 (7 bases). Germline V gene data show CDR1 as MNHNS and CDR2 as SASEGT. The CDR3 covers 15 residues. The ends were cut back, 7 bases at V and 4 bases at J, with 17 bases in the middle. CDR3 loop: CASKGGLADYNEQFF. The DNA of the CDR3 is TGTGCCAGCAAGGGGGGGCTAGCTGATTACAATGAGCAGTTCTTC.

The CDR3 spells CASSAPSQREKLFF. The CDR3 bases are TGTGCCAGCAGTGCCCCAAGCCAGAGGGAAAAACTGTTTTTT. This rearrangement joins TRBV12-3 or TRBV12-4 to TRBJ1-4; D remains unclear. V dropped 5 bases and J dropped 8 bases, with 15 bases sitting between them. This CDR3 is 14 amino acids long.

The rearrangement joins TRBV5-6 to TRBJ1-2, with 7 nucleotides matching TRBD1. CDR1 is SGHDT, CDR2 YYEEEE, per germline. V lost 2 bases to trimming and J lost 4 bases; unmatched junction nucleotides: 5. The CDR3 is made up of 14 amino acids. CDR3 residues: CASSFTGAIYGYTF. The CDR3 coding sequence is TGTGCCAGCAGCTTTACAGGGGCAATCTATGGCTACACCTTC.

This sequence joins TRBV10-3 and TRBJ2-3; 7 bases are a match to TRBD2. Germline CDR1 is ENHRY and CDR2 is SYGVKD. With 0 bases clipped from V and 0 bases from J, the junction kept 3 bases outside the gene matches. The CDR3 contains 16 residues. The CDR3 DNA reads as TGTGCCATCAGTGAGTCGGCTAGCGGTAGCACAGATACGCAGTATTTT. It yields the protein CAISESASGSTDTQYF.